These 27 T cell receptor beta chains were sequenced from one sample in a study of blood T cells in healthy people across ages (dated by TCRdb to about 2015). The method was 5' RACE. Instrument used: Illumina HiSeq 2500. A second 7 to 11 cycle PCR used a sample-barcoded 5' primer and a J-beta primer mix. TCRdb reanalyzed the raw reads on its own, using fastp at Q25 for trimming and MiXCR for clone calling, and kept in-frame beta chains. All rows with the same CDR3 protein become a single entry with the most common DNA and genes. This sample is represented by about 1.8 million distinct CDR3 sequences; approximately 50% of them were singletons. Of the sample, approximately 2.1% is held by the ten largest clones. Material: blood. The receptors come from a woman aged 35 to 49 in good health.

The chain is built from TRBV14 and TRBJ2-2, with D tentatively TRBD2 (5 bases). The CDR3 runs 14 residues. The germline CDR1 and CDR2 sequences are SGHDN and FVKESK. V was pared by 5 bases and J by 3 bases, with 10 bases between. As DNA, the CDR3 is TGTGCCAGCAGCGAGGGAAGATACACCGGGGAGCTGTTTTTT. Amino acids: CASSEGRYTGELFF.

This clonotype was seen more than once but under ten times. The genes are TRBV24-1 and TRBJ2-1; 8 bases align to TRBD2. Trimming took 5 bases from V and 6 from J; bases not matched to a gene: 5. This CDR3 has 14 amino acids. Germline V gives CDR1 KGHDR, CDR2 SFDVKD. CDR3 in DNA: TGTGCCACCAGTGTCGGGAGGGCGGGCAATGAGCAGTTCTTC. Residues: CATSVGRAGNEQFF.

V and J are TRBV3-1 and TRBJ2-5, with D possibly being TRBD2 (6 bases). V was trimmed by 0 bases and J by 2 bases, leaving 13 bases between them. Germline V CDR1 and CDR2: LGHDT, YNNKEL (reference sequence). The CDR3 runs to 16 residues. CDR3 amino acids: CASSQDRAAGQETQYF. The CDR3 DNA sequence: TGTGCCAGCAGCCAAGATCGGGCGGCGGGACAAGAGACCCAGTACTTC.

The J gene is TRBJ2-1, the V gene TRBV2, with 13 bases aligning to TRBD2. The CDR3 is made up of 12 amino acids. Germline-derived CDR1 and CDR2 are SNHLY and FYNNEI. The V segment lost 6 bases and the J segment 14 bases; nucleotides outside the gene matches: 4. The CDR3 DNA reads as TGTGCCAGCAGGAGGGGACTAGCGGGGAAGTTCTTC. Its protein is CASRRGLAGKFF.

The chain links TRBV3-1 to TRBJ2-4, with 10 bases lining up with TRBD2. The J call may be mistaken, given a closer DNA end match to TRBJ2-5. This CDR3 is built from 15 residues. Germline-derived CDR1 and CDR2 are LGHDT and YNNKEL (reference sequence). The CDR3 sequence is CASSQPSGGRRTQYF. CDR3 nucleotides: TGTGCCAGCAGCCAACCTAGCGGGGGTAGGCGGACCCAGTACTTC.

This clonotype has just a few counts. The chain combines TRBV20-1 with TRBJ2-3; 11 bases line up with TRBD2. J lost 4 bases, V lost 1 base, and 1 base had no gene match. Per germline, CDR1 DFQATT and CDR2 SNEGSKA (reference sequence). The CDR3 runs 14 residues. CDR3 sequence (DNA): TGCAGTGCTAGAGCTAGCGGGGGGTCAGATACGCAGTATTTT. It translates to CSARASGGSDTQYF.

As concerns this clonotype: The junction departs from germline at one end; a sequencing error may be responsible. The rearrangement joins TRBV11-1 to TRBJ2-5; TRBD2 matches at 11 bases. This CDR3 region has 15 residues. CDR1 and CDR2 (germline): SGHAT, FQDESV (reference sequence). The CDR3 spells CAGSLGSGGEETQYF. The CDR3 DNA reads TGTGCCGGCAGCTTAGGTAGCGGGGGGGAAGAGACCCAGTACTTC.

The chain has TRBV29-1 and TRBJ2-3; D uncertain. V lost 0 bases, J lost 6 bases, and 10 bases lay in between. Per germline, CDR1 SQVTM and CDR2 ANQGSEA. CDR3 length: 13 residues. The CDR3 loop reads CSVEEPSLDTQYF. The CDR3 DNA follows: TGCAGCGTTGAAGAACCTAGTTTGGATACGCAGTATTTT.

This chain joins TRBV4-2 and TRBJ2-3; 9 bases align to TRBD2. The length of the CDR3 is 14 residues. J gave up 5 bases and V 5 bases, and 5 bases lay outside the gene matches. In germline, CDR1 is LGHNA, CDR2 YNFKEQ. CDR3 residues: CASSGGGARDTQYF. Here the CDR3 DNA reads TGTGCCAGCAGCGGCGGGGGGGCTAGAGATACGCAGTATTTT.

This chain joins TRBV4-3 and TRBJ2-1; D is unclear. The J call may be incorrect, as the DNA end agrees better with TRBJ2-7. CDR1 LGHNA and CDR2 YSLEER come from the germline V gene. The CDR3 length is 14 residues. The CDR3 spells CASEMGSRYNEQYF. The CDR3 coding sequence is TGCGCCAGCGAGATGGGGTCCCGCTACAATGAGCAGTACTTC.

The chain recombines TRBV7-2 with TRBJ1-4; tentative D call: TRBD1 (6 bases). Trimming left V 5 bases short and J 5 bases short, with 18 bases between. Germline V lookup: CDR1 SGHTA, CDR2 FQGNSA. This CDR3 has 16 residues. The CDR3 DNA reads TGTGCCAGCAGCAACGAACATGGACAGACCAATGAAAAACTGTTTTTT. This codes for CASSNEHGQTNEKLFF.

The chain is built from TRBV6-5 and TRBJ2-5, with 8 bases fitting TRBD1. V lost 2 bases to trimming and J lost 0 bases; unmatched junction nucleotides: 17. Germline V gives CDR1 MNHEY, CDR2 SVGAGI. This CDR3 is built from 20 residues. This chain's CDR3 is CASSYLPTGEQPRNQETQYF. The CDR3 nucleotides read TGTGCCAGCAGTTACCTCCCGACAGGGGAGCAACCTCGCAACCAAGAGACCCAGTACTTC.

This clonotype was counted only a few times. A much larger clone differs from this one at a single base, so this may be a read error. The DNA of the CDR3 is TGTGCCAGCAGCGCCGACAGGGTCTATGGCTACACCTTC. Translation gives CASSADRVYGYTF. The genes are TRBV7-9 and TRBJ1-2; TRBD1 agrees at 7 bases. The trim removed 5 bases at V and 4 bases at J, leaving 4 bases unmatched. Germline values: CDR1 SEHNR, CDR2 FQNEAQ (reference sequence). The CDR3 runs to 13 residues.

This sequence joins TRBV6-5 and TRBJ1-1; D is undetermined. In germline, CDR1 is MNHEY, CDR2 SVGAGI. This CDR3 comprises 16 residues. V was shortened by 2 bases and J by 0 bases, with 13 bases between the two germline ends. For the CDR3, the DNA is TGTGCCAGCAGTTACATCCAGCAGCCGGTGAACACTGAAGCTTTCTTT. It encodes CASSYIQQPVNTEAFF.

CDR3 loop: CASSGRDRDTYEQYF. Written as DNA, the CDR3 is TGTGCCAGCAGCGGACGGGACAGGGATACCTACGAGCAGTACTTC. This chain connects TRBV9 to TRBJ2-4; TRBD1 agrees at 9 bases. The J call may not be correct, given that the DNA end is closer to TRBJ2-7. CDR1 and CDR2 (germline): SGDLS, YYNGEE. The CDR3 covers 15 residues.

This chain links TRBV2 with TRBJ1-6, with D uncertain. V shed 2 bases and J shed 9 bases, with 11 bases lying between them. CDR1 SNHLY and CDR2 FYNNEI come from the germline V gene. The CDR3 is 14 residues long. The DNA of the CDR3 is TGTGCCAGCAGTGAACGGTCGAGGGCTTCACCCCTCCACTTT. Protein: CASSERSRASPLHF.

This clonotype occurred a few times. The rearrangement joins TRBV29-1 to TRBJ2-7, with 8 positions matching TRBD2. With V trimmed by 3 bases and J by 1 base, 2 bases remained unmatched. This CDR3 is 13 amino acids long. Germline lookup yields CDR1 SQVTM and CDR2 ANQGSEA. The CDR3 loop reads CSVDSGNSYEQYF. Written as DNA, the CDR3 is TGCAGCGTTGATAGCGGGAATTCCTACGAGCAGTACTTC.

This clonotype has more than one count but fewer than ten. The rearrangement uses TRBV12-3 or TRBV12-4 and TRBJ2-3; 15 bases match TRBD2. Trimming cost V 6 bases and J 4 bases; bases outside gene matches: 17. There are 20 residues in the CDR3. In DNA form, the CDR3 reads TGTGCCAGCAGCCTCGGTGTGGGACTAGCGGGGGGTCGTACAGCAGATACGCAGTATTTT. It translates to CASSLGVGLAGGRTADTQYF.

The chain couples TRBV3-1 to TRBJ2-5; 14 bases agree with TRBD2. Germline-derived CDR1 and CDR2 are LGHDT and YNNKEL (reference sequence). The CDR3 length is 18 residues. V shed 3 bases and J 6 bases; nucleotides not matched to a gene: 12. CDR3 sequence (DNA): TGTGCCAGCAGCCAGCCGGGACTAGCGGGGGATAACCGGAAGACCCAGTACTTC. Protein sequence: CASSQPGLAGDNRKTQYF.

The sample holds a few counts of this clonotype. The V and J genes are TRBV5-6 and TRBJ1-2; 10 bases map to TRBD1. The CDR3 extends over 16 amino acids. The germline V gene has CDR1 SGHDT and CDR2 YYEEEE. Unmatched junction bases numbered 11, after V lost 4 bases and J lost 5 bases. DNA for the CDR3: TGTGCCAGCAGCATTATAGGGACAGGGGACAGATATGGCTACACCTTC. As protein: CASSIIGTGDRYGYTF.

This clonotype occurred a few times. This rearrangement joins TRBV5-6 to TRBJ2-5, with D unresolved. Germline V lookup: CDR1 SGHDT, CDR2 YYEEEE. V shed 4 bases and J shed 1 base, with 11 bases lying between them. This CDR3 spans 14 amino acids. This chain's CDR3 is CASSKGSTQETQYF. The CDR3 coding sequence is TGTGCCAGCAGCAAGGGCAGCACCCAAGAGACCCAGTACTTC. Full variable domain (rest looked up from reference TRBV5-6 and TRBJ2-5): DAGVTQSPTHLIKTRGQQVTLRCSPKSGHDTVSWYQQALGQGPQFIFQYYEEEERQRGNFPDRFSGHQFPNYSSELNVNALLLGDSALYLCASSKGSTQETQYFGPGTRLLVL.

The chain is built from TRBV7-2 and TRBJ2-3, with 9 bases identical to TRBD2. Germline V gives CDR1 SGHTA, CDR2 FQGNSA. V lost 5 bases to trimming and J lost 0 bases; unmatched junction nucleotides: 9. The CDR3 has 17 amino acids. The CDR3 here is CASSKGAGGTSTDTQYF. The CDR3 nucleotides read TGTGCCAGCAGCAAAGGAGCGGGGGGAACTAGCACAGATACGCAGTATTTT. Full variable domain (outside the CDR3, taken from reference TRBV7-2 and TRBJ2-3): GAGVSQSPSNKVTEKGKDVELRCDPISGHTALYWYRQSLGQGLEFLIYFQGNSAPDKSGLPSDRFSAERTGGSVSTLTIQRTQQEDSAVYLCASSKGAGGTSTDTQYFGPGTRLTVL.

The V call is TRBV5-1, the J call TRBJ2-1, with TRBD2 matching over 11 bases. V trimming: 0 bases; J trimming: 8 bases; junction bases outside the gene matches: 4. The CDR3 runs 15 residues. Germline V gene data show CDR1 as SGHRS and CDR2 as YFSETQ. CDR3 in amino acids: CASSLVAGGIDEQFF. CDR3 nucleotide sequence: TGCGCCAGCAGCTTGGTAGCGGGGGGGATCGATGAGCAGTTCTTC.

This clonotype appeared a few times. This sequence joins TRBV2 and TRBJ2-5, with D unclear. The J call may be mistaken, given a closer DNA end match to TRBJ2-7. Germline V CDR1 and CDR2: SNHLY, FYNNEI. The CDR3 sequence is 12 residues long. The CDR3 region is CASRVLGSEQYF. The CDR3 DNA reads TGTGCCAGCAGAGTTCTGGGCAGCGAGCAGTACTTC.

In its sample, this clonotype was seen a few times. CDR3 amino acids: CASRWTSITYEQYF. CDR3 bases: TGTGCCAGCAGATGGACAAGCATCACCTACGAGCAGTACTTC. The V call is TRBV6-2 or TRBV6-3, the J call TRBJ2-7; the D gene is possibly TRBD1 (5 bases). Trimming cost V 6 bases and J 2 bases, with 14 bases left between them. The CDR3 extends over 14 amino acids. The germline CDR1 and CDR2 sequences are MNHEY and SVGEGT.

The chain combines TRBV12-3 or TRBV12-4 with TRBJ2-4; D is perhaps TRBD2 (7 bases). The germline V and J ends were trimmed by 3 bases and 2 bases, with 20 bases remaining between them. This CDR3 contains 18 residues. Here the CDR3 reads CASSFHGGGGITKNIQYF. DNA of the CDR3: TGTGCCAGCAGTTTCCATGGCGGGGGCGGCATAACCAAAAACATTCAGTACTTC.

The chain joins TRBV6-2 or TRBV6-3 to TRBJ1-2; D remains unclear. Per the germline V gene, CDR1 is MNHEY and CDR2 is SVGEGT. The CDR3 runs to 13 residues. Trimming left V 4 bases short and J 4 bases short, with 10 bases between. As DNA, the CDR3 is TGTGCCAGCAGTTTGTCTTGGGCCTATGGCTACACCTTC. Its translation: CASSLSWAYGYTF.